This is a list of T cell receptor beta chains from one sample in a study of T cell responses to AZD1222 COVID-19 vaccine. Sequencing used immunoSEQ multiplex PCR; TCRdb keeps in-frame clones, though not all of them. Of roughly 170,000 clones listed, 85% to 95% were seen once; the top ten hold under 2%. The source was peripheral blood, collected 28 days after the second AZD1222 dose. The source is an adult who received the AZD1222 COVID-19 vaccine. The CDR3 runs from the conserved cysteine through the conserved F or W. The D gene is left open where the match is weak. Expanded clones get a size class; other rows say once, few or many, or leave the size out.

V	J	D	size	CDR3	DNA
TRBV5-1	TRBJ1-5	NA	NA	CASSLGVTANQPQHF	TGCGCCAGCAGCTTGGGAGTTACAGCGAATCAGCCCCAGCATTTT
TRBV2	TRBJ2-5	TRBD2	NA	CASSGIAGDSSQYF	TGTGCCAGCAGTGGAATAGCGGGAGATTCCTCCCAGTACTTC
TRBV5-1	TRBJ2-5	NA	once	CASSGIRDNGQETQYF	TGCGCCAGCAGCGGAATACGGGACAATGGCCAAGAGACCCAGTACTTC
TRBV6-5	TRBJ2-3	NA	NA	CASNKGGRTDTQYF	TGTGCCAGCAATAAGGGCGGCCGCACAGATACGCAGTATTTT
TRBV2	TRBJ1-4	TRBD1	NA	CASSGDRGPLEKLFF	TGTGCCAGCAGTGGTGACAGGGGGCCTTTGGAAAAACTGTTTTTT
TRBV13	TRBJ2-7	NA	NA	CASSLGYEQYF	TGTGCCAGCAGCTTGGGCTACGAGCAGTACTTC
TRBV30	TRBJ1-4	NA	NA	CAWSEDTYEKLFF	TGTGCCTGGAGTGAAGACACGTATGAAAAACTGTTTTTT
TRBV6-5	TRBJ2-2	TRBD1	once	CASRRDRGSTGELFF	TGTGCCAGCAGACGCGACAGGGGAAGCACCGGGGAGCTGTTTTTT
TRBV20-1	TRBJ2-5	NA	once	CSASNEETQYF	TGCAGTGCTAGTAACGAAGAGACCCAGTACTTC
TRBV19	TRBJ2-3	NA	NA	CASSIVSQASTDTQYF	TGTGCCAGTAGTATAGTATCGCAGGCGAGCACAGATACGCAGTATTTT
TRBV6-1	TRBJ1-2	NA	few	CASSETRGWNGYTF	TGTGCCAGCAGTGAGACCCGGGGATGGAATGGCTACACCTTC
TRBV2	TRBJ1-3	TRBD1	NA	CASSSPTGVANTIYF	TGTGCCAGCAGTTCCCCGACAGGGGTAGCAAACACCATATATTTT
TRBV10-3	TRBJ1-1	TRBD1	NA	CAISEYIGTGEAFF	TGTGCCATCAGTGAGTATATAGGGACAGGAGAAGCTTTCTTT
TRBV7-9	TRBJ2-5	TRBD2	NA	CASGRGPQETQYF	TGTGCCAGCGGGAGGGGACCTCAAGAGACCCAGTACTTC